Following are 20 T cell receptor beta chains from one sample sequenced in a study of shared T cell receptors in the human thymus. The method was immunoSEQ multiplex PCR; TCRdb's version includes in-frame clones alone and lacks a portion of them. The sample carries hundreds of thousands of clones, around 87% recorded once. The data also belong to a second study, concerning human thymus T cells.

Sequenced sample: thymocytes. The source is a boy younger than two with a congenital heart defect.

CDR3 sequence: CASSQPKSGNSGQFF. CDR3 bases: TGCGCCAGCAGCCAACCAAAATCCGGGAACTCCGGGCAGTTCTTC. The gene calls are TRBV4-1 and TRBJ2-1; weak D call: TRBD2 (5 bases). Trimming removed 2 bases from V and 12 bases from J, with 20 bases in between. CDR3 size: 15 residues. Germline values: CDR1 MGHRA, CDR2 YSYEKL.

The V call is TRBV27, the J call TRBJ2-5; 13 bases agree with TRBD2. Germline V gene lookup returns CDR1 MNHEY and CDR2 SMNVEV (reference sequence). Trimming took 3 bases from V and 3 from J; bases not matched to a gene: 4. CDR3 length: 16 residues. CDR3 loop: CASSFLGLAGEETQYF. The CDR3, as DNA: TGTGCCAGCAGTTTCCTAGGACTAGCGGGGGAAGAGACCCAGTACTTC.

This clone was observed a handful of times. V usage is TRBV14 and J usage is TRBJ1-3; D possibly corresponds to TRBD1 (6 bases). CDR1 is SGHDN, CDR2 FVKESK, per germline. The length of the CDR3 is 17 residues. Trimming pared 4 bases from V and 0 bases from J, leaving 16 bases between. The CDR3 is CASSLPSTGPSGNTIYF. The CDR3 DNA sequence: TGTGCCAGCAGCCTCCCCTCGACAGGCCCCTCTGGAAACACCATATATTTT.

CDR3 protein: CASSQPPGGFGNQPQHF. Written as DNA, the CDR3 is TGTGCCAGCAGCCAACCCCCGGGGGGATTCGGCAATCAGCCCCAGCATTTT. V and J are TRBV4-2 and TRBJ1-5, with D possibly matching TRBD1 (5 bases). The CDR3 extends over 17 amino acids. Per the germline V gene, CDR1 is LGHNA and CDR2 is YNFKEQ. V shed 2 bases and J shed 2 bases, with 16 bases lying between them.

The chain recombines TRBV15 with TRBJ1-4; tentative D call: TRBD1 (5 bases). Germline V gene sequence: CDR1 LNHNV, CDR2 YYDKDF (reference sequence). V was trimmed by 0 bases and J by 4 bases, leaving 15 bases between them. This CDR3 comprises 17 residues. This CDR3 is CATSRDQQGGVNEKLFF. As DNA, the CDR3 is TGTGCCACCAGCAGAGATCAGCAGGGAGGGGTTAATGAAAAACTGTTTTTT.

The chain is built from TRBV6-1 and TRBJ2-7; 8 nucleotides match TRBD1. The V segment lost 4 bases and the J segment 3 bases; nucleotides outside the gene matches: 11. This CDR3 has 16 amino acids. Germline CDR1 and CDR2: MNHNS and SASEGT. CDR3 in DNA: TGTGCCAGCAGTGGGGAAGGGACAGGAGTCCTCTACGAGCAGTACTTC. As protein: CASSGEGTGVLYEQYF.

The V and J genes are TRBV9 and TRBJ2-7; D perhaps matches TRBD2 (6 bases). This CDR3 has 16 residues. Germline CDR1 and CDR2: SGDLS and YYNGEE. Trimming removed 2 bases at V and 1 base at J, with 16 bases between. The CDR3 DNA sequence: TGTGCCAGCAGCGTGAGGTCGCTAGCGACTTCCTACGAGCAGTACTTC. This encodes CASSVRSLATSYEQYF.

This clone was seen a few times. This chain joins TRBV7-9 and TRBJ1-2; a possible D gene is TRBD1 (5 bases). V shed 5 bases and J shed 7 bases, with 32 bases lying between them. The CDR3 is made up of 19 amino acids. The germline V gene encodes CDR1 SEHNR and CDR2 FQNEAQ (reference sequence). The CDR3 sequence is CASSPSRAGHPSGGGGYTF. The CDR3 region has the DNA TGTGCCAGCAGCCCCTCGAGGGCAGGGCATCCGTCTGGGGGGGGTGGCTACACCTTC.

Here the CDR3 reads CASSVTGDDPNPSYEQYF. CDR3 sequence (DNA): TGTGCCAGCAGTGTAACGGGGGATGACCCCAATCCCTCCTACGAGCAGTACTTC. The J gene is TRBJ2-7, the V gene TRBV2; tentative D call: TRBD2 (6 bases). CDR1 and CDR2 from the germline V gene are SNHLY and FYNNEI. This CDR3 has 18 residues. V was shortened by 4 bases and J by 0 bases, with 22 bases between the two germline ends. The full variable domain, with the rest looked up from reference TRBV2 and TRBJ2-7, is EPEVTQTPSHQVTQMGQEVILRCVPISNHLYFYWYRQILGQKVEFLVSFYNNEISEKSEIFDDQFSVERPDGSNFTLKIRSTKLEDSAMYFCASSVTGDDPNPSYEQYFGPGTRLTVT.

The chain is built from TRBV28 and TRBJ2-1, with 9 bases fitting TRBD2. V shed 5 bases and J 12 bases; nucleotides not matched to a gene: 14. This CDR3 has 15 amino acids. Germline CDR1 reads MDHEN; CDR2 reads SYDVKM. CDR3 coding DNA: TGTGCCAGCAGTCGGGATAGCGGGAGTCGGTGCGTGCAGTTCTTC. It specifies CASSRDSGSRCVQFF.

This clone was picked up one time. The chain carries TRBV7-9 and TRBJ1-2; no clear D gene. CDR1 SEHNR and CDR2 FQNEAQ come from the germline V gene (reference sequence). V gave up 5 bases and J gave up 5 bases, with 12 bases separating them. The CDR3 loop spans 13 amino acids. The CDR3: CASSLLGRYGYTF. The DNA for the CDR3 is TGTGCCAGCAGCCTGCTAGGGAGGTATGGCTACACCTTC.

The CDR3 region has the DNA TGCGCCAGCAGCCAAGATCAACAGGGGGCATGGACTGAAGCTTTCTTT. Translated: CASSQDQQGAWTEAFF. This sequence joins TRBV4-3 and TRBJ1-1; 9 bases fit TRBD1. The germline gives CDR1 LGHNA, CDR2 YSLEER. V gave up 0 bases and J gave up 5 bases; unmatched junction bases: 7. This CDR3 has 16 amino acids.

This clone was found once. The chain uses TRBV28 and TRBJ2-3; 8 bases are shared with TRBD2. This CDR3 is 14 amino acids long. Germline V CDR1 and CDR2: MDHEN, SYDVKM. After removal of 8 bases from V and 1 base from J, the junction contained 5 bases not matched to a gene. CDR3 sequence reads: CASERELRTDTQYF. CDR3 nucleotide sequence: TGTGCCAGCGAGCGGGAGCTCCGCACAGATACGCAGTATTTT.

This clone was counted between two and nine times. The chain recombines TRBV5-6 with TRBJ2-7; 9 bases are shared with TRBD1. The CDR3 is 14 amino acids. The V segment lost 7 bases and the J segment 7 bases; nucleotides outside the gene matches: 12. CDR1 is SGHDT and CDR2 is YYEEEE in the germline V gene. CDR3 coding DNA: TGTGCCAGCTCCACAGGGGGCTCTAAGTGGGAGCAGTACTTC. It is translated as CASSTGGSKWEQYF.

This clone came up once. The chain links TRBV28 to TRBJ2-3; 13 nucleotides match TRBD2. This CDR3 spans 17 amino acids. The V gene end was trimmed by 6 bases and the J gene end by 5 bases; junction bases not matched to a gene: 11. In germline, CDR1 is MDHEN, CDR2 SYDVKM. CDR3 in DNA: TGTGCCAGCAGCGCAATAGGACTAGCGGGAGTTAGAGATACGCAGTATTTT. This sequence encodes CASSAIGLAGVRDTQYF.

The chain carries TRBV10-1 and TRBJ2-1; TRBD2 matches 8 bases. CDR3 size: 17 residues. Germline V gene data show CDR1 as WNHNN and CDR2 as SYGVQD (reference sequence). The V and J ends lost 4 bases and 2 bases, in that order; junction bases with no gene match: 10. CDR3 region: CASSGPPLAGTYNEQFF. The CDR3 nucleotides are TGCGCCAGCAGTGGACCCCCTTTAGCGGGAACCTACAATGAGCAGTTCTTC.

The rearrangement uses TRBV11-2 and TRBJ2-6; D is possibly TRBD1 (7 bases). CDR3 length: 18 amino acids. Per germline, CDR1 SGHAT and CDR2 FQNNGV. Trimming stripped 5 bases from V and 1 base from J, with 18 bases between. The CDR3 region is CASSRRDSLMSGANVLTF. The CDR3 DNA reads as TGTGCCAGCAGCCGGAGGGACAGTCTTATGTCTGGGGCCAACGTCCTGACTTTC.

The chain has TRBV11-2 and TRBJ2-5; the match to TRBD2 covers 9 bases. Germline CDR1 reads SGHAT; CDR2 reads FQNNGV. V was pared by 5 bases and J by 8 bases, with 15 bases of the junction left unmatched. CDR3 length: 16 amino acids. The chain's CDR3 is CASSPRRRLAEGTQYF. The DNA for the CDR3 is TGTGCCAGCAGCCCCCGTAGGCGACTAGCGGAAGGAACCCAGTACTTC.

The V call is TRBV5-6, the J call TRBJ1-2; D possibly corresponds to TRBD1 (5 bases). V was cut by 4 bases and J by 0 bases, with 19 bases left in between. Germline values: CDR1 SGHDT, CDR2 YYEEEE. The CDR3 extends over 17 amino acids. In nucleotides, the CDR3 is TGTGCCAGCAGCCCGGGCGGACACCTGATGACTAACTATGGCTACACCTTC. Amino acid sequence: CASSPGGHLMTNYGYTF.

This chain joins TRBV4-1 and TRBJ1-5, with TRBD1 identical over 12 bases. This CDR3 contains 20 residues. The germline gives CDR1 MGHRA, CDR2 YSYEKL. V was clipped by 0 bases and J by 1 base; unmatched bases: 10. The CDR3 is CASSQDEPGQGAGSNQPQHF. CDR3 bases: TGCGCCAGCAGCCAAGATGAACCGGGACAGGGGGCAGGAAGCAATCAGCCCCAGCATTTT.